The clone carrying this T cell receptor (beta chain) was seen just once. Its antigen is currently unknown. This table comes from immunoSEQ multiplex PCR, and its TCRdb copy is limited to in-frame clones, with some not included. Among roughly 16,000 clones, 85% to 95% were seen once, and the ten largest hold around 0.2%. The data are from a study of blood T cell dynamics during melanoma immunotherapy. General study findings and limits: The study could not tell melanoma-specific clones from general immune activation. Cell-free DNA CDR3 sequences most resembled the immune-effector CD8+ subset, which was also most clonal.

Time point denoted: week 3, after first cycle of checkpoint inhibitor. No patient had earlier systemic cancer treatment, concurrent immunosuppressants, or another active cancer. Trimming took 8 bases from V and 9 from J; bases not matched to a gene: 15. The CDR3 runs to 15 residues. The germline gives CDR1 MNHNY, CDR2 SVGAGI (reference sequence). The sequenced sample was effector memory CD8+ T cells from blood, obtained from a patient treated with checkpoint blockade. The receptor was isolated from a human donor with melanoma. The chain uses TRBV6-6 and TRBJ2-1; TRBD2 matches at 8 bases. The CDR3 loop reads CASHKRESRYGEQFF. DNA for the CDR3: TGTGCCAGCCACAAGCGGGAGAGTCGGTACGGTGAGCAGTTCTTC.